The sequence of this T cell receptor beta chain was determined in a study of blood T cell repertoires in COVID-19. Study-level information: Both acute and convalescent COVID-19 samples were obtained from the United States, Italy and Spain. The analysed material was cDNA or gDNA that came from T cells, B-cell-depleted T cells, or PBMCs.

The V end lost 0 bases, the J end lost 1 base, and 12 bases lay between the germline ends. The V gene's germline CDR1 is LGHNA and CDR2 YSLEER. The CDR3 has 16 residues. Profiled with immunoSEQ multiplex PCR; TCRdb holds only in-frame clones, not every one. The table has roughly 170,000 clones, about nine tenths seen once; the top ten hold around 20%. This rearrangement joins TRBV4-3 to TRBJ2-5; the D gene is possibly TRBD2 (5 bases). Sequencing was performed on peripheral blood. This receptor was identified in a man in his sixties or seventies with active or convalescent COVID-19. This CDR3 reads CASSQEAGRLQETQYF. For the CDR3, the DNA is TGCGCCAGCAGCCAAGAGGCGGGCAGACTCCAAGAGACCCAGTACTTC.